One TCR beta chain is described in this entry. Antigen specificity is unknown. This specimen comes from a study of shared clonotypes between healthy human individuals. Study conclusions and caveats: Naive CD4 clonotypes overlapped across several donors at around 4.7%. Naive subsets tended to show greater estimated richness than memory subsets.

Germline V lookup: CDR1 SEHNR, CDR2 FQNEAQ (reference sequence). This CDR3 spans 12 amino acids. With V trimmed by 10 bases and J by 2 bases, 5 bases remained unmatched. The donors, healthy adults who were HIV-negative, had experienced no recent acute infections or vaccinations. TCRdb keeps only in-frame clones here, not all; method: immunoSEQ multiplex PCR. The data show 2 million to 3 million clones, approximately 93% seen once. This chain joins TRBV7-9 and TRBJ2-7; TRBD1 aligns across 7 bases. The TCR originated in a man aged 18 to 30 in good health. Some clones in this sample may be carry-over from other donors' samples. The specimen was naive CD4+ T cells from PBMCs. Subset indicated: CD45RA+ positively selected. The CDR3 loop is CATQGQAYEQYF. The CDR3 nucleotides read TGTGCCACCCAAGGACAGGCCTACGAGCAGTACTTC.